These 5 T cell receptor beta chains came from one sample sequenced in a study of blood T cells in healthy people across ages. For the second PCR, which ran for about 6 to 11 cycles, a sample-barcoded 5' primer and a J-beta primer mix were used. TCRdb reprocessed the 5' RACE reads with MiXCR, giving one entry per CDR3 protein. The data contain about 400,000 distinct CDR3 sequences, approximately 47% of them singletons. Specimen: blood. All receptors derive from a man aged 55 to 70 in good health.

In nucleotides, the CDR3 is TGTGCCAGCTCACCAATGGGAGAGACCCAGTACTTC. Translation gives CASSPMGETQYF. The chain carries TRBV18 and TRBJ2-5, with D unclear. The CDR3 loop spans 12 amino acids. CDR1 is KGHSH and CDR2 is LQKENI in the germline V gene. Trimming took off 2 bases at V and 4 bases at J, with 5 bases between the two ends.

This clonotype occurred a few times. V and J are TRBV28 and TRBJ2-7; 8 bases map to TRBD2. The V and J ends lost 5 bases and 4 bases, in that order; junction bases with no gene match: 10. CDR3 size: 15 residues. CDR1 and CDR2 from the germline V gene are MDHEN and SYDVKM. CDR3 sequence (DNA): TGTGCCAGCAGTCCTATTCGAGCGGGAGTGTACGAGCAGTACTTC. It is translated as CASSPIRAGVYEQYF.

The chain uses TRBV25-1 and TRBJ2-3; 7 bases match TRBD2. CDR1 and CDR2 (germline): MGHDK, SYGVNS. This CDR3 has 13 amino acids. With V trimmed by 4 bases and J by 6 bases, 4 bases remained unmatched. The CDR3 DNA reads as TGTGCCAGCAGTGGGCTAGCGGCGGATACGCAGTATTTT. This sequence encodes CASSGLAADTQYF.

The rearrangement links TRBV6-4 to TRBJ2-1; D unresolved. The germline V gene encodes CDR1 MRHNA and CDR2 SNTAGT. The CDR3 spans 14 residues. Trimming took 6 bases from V and 7 from J, leaving 16 bases between them. Here the CDR3 reads CASSPNVGWNEQFF. The CDR3 coding sequence is TGTGCCAGCAGCCCCAATGTAGGCTGGAATGAGCAGTTCTTC.

The chain is built from TRBV20-1 and TRBJ2-3; D possibly corresponds to TRBD1 (5 bases). Germline CDR1 is DFQATT and CDR2 is SNEGSKA (reference sequence). Trimming cost V 5 bases and J 2 bases, with 17 bases left between them. The CDR3 consists of 15 residues. This CDR3 is CSAFDSPHPTDTQYF. The CDR3 coding sequence is TGCAGTGCTTTCGACAGTCCCCACCCCACAGATACGCAGTATTTT.